The 7 T cell receptor beta chains below all came from one sample that was sequenced in a study of response to subunit inactivated influenza vaccine. TCRdb re-called the RT-PCR reads with MiXCR, one entry per CDR3 protein. The repertoire has some 850,000 distinct CDR3 sequences, about 18% of them found once; the top ten carry around 9.9%. Here the sequenced sample was PBMCs from blood, taken 5 to 6 days after vaccination. The receptors here all came from a man between 45 and 60 years old who received an inactivated influenza vaccine.

This clonotype was found many times. The rearrangement joins TRBV7-2 to TRBJ2-1; 7 nucleotides align to TRBD2. The germline V gene encodes CDR1 SGHTA and CDR2 FQGNSA. Trimming cost V 0 bases and J 0 bases; bases outside gene matches: 2. The CDR3 extends over 16 amino acids. The DNA for the CDR3 is TGTGCCAGCAGCTTAGCGCCTAGCGGCTCCTACAATGAGCAGTTCTTC. Translated, it gives CASSLAPSGSYNEQFF. Full variable domain (rest looked up from reference TRBV7-2 and TRBJ2-1): GAGVSQSPSNKVTEKGKDVELRCDPISGHTALYWYRQSLGQGLEFLIYFQGNSAPDKSGLPSDRFSAERTGGSVSTLTIQRTQQEDSAVYLCASSLAPSGSYNEQFFGPGTRLTVL.

This clonotype was seen a handful of times. This chain connects TRBV20-1 to TRBJ1-3, with TRBD1 as a possible D gene (6 bases). This CDR3 is 14 amino acids long. Germline V gene data show CDR1 as DFQATT and CDR2 as SNEGSKA (reference sequence). V lost 5 bases and J 0 bases, leaving 11 bases between the germline ends. CDR3 residues: CSASRDNSGNTIYF. As DNA, the CDR3 is TGCAGTGCTTCAAGGGACAACTCTGGAAACACCATATATTTT.

The chain has TRBV7-2 and TRBJ2-3, with D maybe TRBD2 (6 bases). Germline-derived CDR1 and CDR2 are SGHTA and FQGNSA. V was shortened by 4 bases and J by 4 bases, with 15 bases between the two germline ends. CDR3 length: 15 residues. This chain's CDR3 is CASSYFAGWADTQYF. CDR3 DNA sequence: TGTGCCAGCAGCTACTTCGCGGGGTGGGCAGATACGCAGTATTTT.

The gene calls are TRBV30 and TRBJ1-5; D gene ambiguous. The V gene lost 1 base and the J gene lost 3 bases, with 10 bases spanning the gap. In germline, CDR1 is GTSNPN, CDR2 SVGIG (reference sequence). The CDR3 runs 14 residues. CDR3 DNA: TGTGCCTGGAGTGCTGGGGAGGACAATCAGCCCCAGCATTTT. This gives the protein CAWSAGEDNQPQHF. The complete variable domain, with remaining parts taken from reference TRBV30 and TRBJ1-5, reads SQTIHQWPATLVQPVGSPLSLECTVEGTSNPNLYWYRQAAGRGLQLLFYSVGIGQISSEVPQNLSASRPQDRQFILSSKKLLLSDSGFYLCAWSAGEDNQPQHFGDGTRLSIL.

This clonotype has just a few counts. The chain uses TRBV4-1 and TRBJ2-1; TRBD2 aligns across 7 bases. Per the germline V gene, CDR1 is MGHRA and CDR2 is YSYEKL. The CDR3 extends over 16 amino acids. The V gene end was trimmed by 1 base and the J gene end by 4 bases; junction bases not matched to a gene: 7. This CDR3 is CASSQVAGELYNEQFF. The CDR3 region has the DNA TGCGCCAGCAGCCAAGTAGCGGGCGAGCTGTACAATGAGCAGTTCTTC.

J is TRBJ1-5 and V is TRBV20-1; possibly TRBD1 for D (5 bases). The CDR3 consists of 15 residues. CDR1 DFQATT and CDR2 SNEGSKA come from the germline V gene (reference sequence). This chain's CDR3 is CFARDLTGFNQPQHF. The CDR3 DNA is TGCTTTGCTAGAGATCTAACAGGCTTCAATCAGCCCCAGCATTTT.

This clonotype was seen only a few times. The chain links TRBV5-8 to TRBJ2-5, with a tentative D call TRBD1 (5 bases). Germline CDR1 and CDR2: SGHTS and YDEGEE. CDR3 length: 14 amino acids. V lost 4 bases and J 1 base, leaving 11 bases between the germline ends. CDR3 bases: TGTGCCAGCAGCCGTAGACAGATCCAAGAGACCCAGTACTTC. Translation: CASSRRQIQETQYF.